The 3 T cell receptor beta chains given below trace back to one sample, sequenced in a study of vaccination effects on CD4 cells after COVID-19. The method was immunoSEQ multiplex PCR; TCRdb's version includes in-frame clones alone and lacks a portion of them. Among about 24,000 clones, around 69% were seen once, and the ten largest hold 16%. Expansion with viral peptide pools was applied to antigen-specific CD4+ T cells by the ViraFEST assay prior to sequencing. After roughly ten days in culture, the CD4+ T cells were isolated. The person's infection with SARS-CoV-2, confirmed by PCR, took place between March and December 2020. Which antigens these TCRs recognize remains unknown. The sample consisted of CD4+ T cells from PBMCs cultured with SARS-CoV-2 spike peptides, taken before COVID-19 vaccination. Receptors originate from a human donor who had a prior SARS-CoV-2 infection.

The rearrangement uses TRBV5-1 and TRBJ1-4, with D perhaps matching TRBD1 (5 bases). CDR3 length equals 15 residues. Germline CDR1 and CDR2: SGHRS and YFSETQ. The V end lost 0 bases, the J end lost 6 bases, and 12 bases lay between the germline ends. CDR3 amino acids: CASSLGGAGDEKLFF. CDR3 nucleotide sequence: TGCGCCAGCAGCTTGGGTGGGGCCGGGGATGAAAAACTGTTTTTT. The variable domain in full, completed from reference TRBV5-1 and TRBJ1-4, reads KAGVTQTPRYLIKTRGQQVTLSCSPISGHRSVSWYQQTPGQGLQFLFEYFSETQRNKGNFPGRFSGRQFSNSRSEMNVSTLELGDSALYLCASSLGGAGDEKLFFGSGTQLSVL.

The chain has TRBV3-1 (or the pseudogene TRBV3-2) and TRBJ2-3; 11 bases line up with TRBD2. V dropped 2 bases and J dropped 5; count of bases not matched to a gene: 3. The CDR3 contains 15 residues. Germline CDR1 is LGHDT and CDR2 is YNNKEL (reference sequence). This CDR3 is CASSQLLAGEDTQYF. The CDR3 DNA reads as TGTGCCAGCAGCCAACTACTAGCGGGGGAAGATACGCAGTATTTT.

The J gene is TRBJ2-1, the V gene TRBV5-1; D assignment may be TRBD1 or TRBD2 (7 bases each). The ends were cut back, 4 bases at V and 0 bases at J, with 17 bases in the middle. CDR3 length: 17 residues. Germline CDR1 and CDR2: SGHRS and YFSETQ. CDR3 coding DNA: TGCGCCAGCAGCCTAGCCAGGGGGGGCAGCTCCTACAATGAGCAGTTCTTC. Translated, it gives CASSLARGGSSYNEQFF.